The 22 T cell receptor beta chains below come from one sample, sequenced in a study of blood T cell repertoires in COVID-19. Assay used: immunoSEQ multiplex PCR; TCRdb lists only in-frame clones, some missing. The table includes under 55,000 clones, 75% to 90% detected once. Sequencing input: peripheral blood. These receptors all come from a human donor in a cohort sampled during active COVID-19.

The chain is built from TRBV18 and TRBJ1-1, with 7 bases that match TRBD1. The CDR3 is 14 residues long. With 3 bases clipped from V and 4 bases from J, the junction kept 5 bases outside the gene matches. Germline-derived CDR1 and CDR2 are KGHSH and LQKENI. The CDR3 loop reads CASSPQGQPTEAFF. The CDR3 nucleotides read TGTGCCAGCTCACCTCAGGGACAGCCCACTGAAGCTTTCTTT.

V gene TRBV19 combines with J gene TRBJ1-1; D may be TRBD1 (5 bases). This CDR3 comprises 14 residues. V was cut by 4 bases and J by 0 bases, with 9 bases left in between. Germline V CDR1 and CDR2: LNHDA, SQIVND (reference sequence). CDR3 sequence reads: CASSKTVMNTEAFF. CDR3 sequence (DNA): TGTGCCAGTAGTAAGACAGTCATGAACACTGAAGCTTTCTTT.

The rearrangement joins TRBV14 to TRBJ1-1; D call uncertain. Germline CDR1 SGHDN, CDR2 FVKESK. The CDR3 has 15 amino acids. Trimming took 5 bases from V and 0 from J, leaving 13 bases between them. The CDR3 DNA sequence: TGTGCCAGCAGCGAGGAAGGCTTGATGAACACTGAAGCTTTCTTT. It codes for CASSEEGLMNTEAFF.

J is TRBJ1-1 and V is TRBV12-3 or TRBV12-4; tentative D call: TRBD1 (5 bases). The ends were cut back, 5 bases at V and 3 bases at J, with 7 bases in the middle. The CDR3 consists of 12 residues. As DNA, the CDR3 is TGTGCCAGCAGTGGGGGGTACACTGAAGCTTTCTTT. As protein: CASSGGYTEAFF.

The rearrangement uses TRBV12-5 and TRBJ2-1; TRBD2 aligns across 9 bases. This CDR3 contains 16 residues. The V segment lost 0 bases and the J segment 6 bases; nucleotides outside the gene matches: 6. CDR1 and CDR2 from the germline V gene are LGHNT and FRNRAP. The CDR3 sequence is CASGLVMQRGVNEQFF. The DNA of the CDR3 is TGTGCTAGTGGTTTGGTGATGCAGCGGGGGGTCAATGAGCAGTTCTTC.

This clone came up once. DNA for the CDR3: TGTGCCAGCAGCTTAGAAACGGGACAGGGGGAGCCCCAGTACTTC. Its translation: CASSLETGQGEPQYF. This chain joins TRBV7-6 and TRBJ2-5; 11 nucleotides align to TRBD1. After removal of 1 base from V and 9 bases from J, the junction contained 7 bases not matched to a gene. This CDR3 has 15 residues. Germline V gene lookup returns CDR1 SGHVS and CDR2 FNYEAQ.

This clone was counted a single time. CDR3 DNA sequence: TGTGCCAGCAGCCGGTGGGGGGTCGATACGCAGTATTTT. It is translated as CASSRWGVDTQYF. The chain has TRBV7-2 and TRBJ2-3, with a weak D call TRBD2 (6 bases). CDR3 length: 13 amino acids. V lost 5 bases, J lost 6 bases, and 12 bases lay in between. CDR1 SGHTA and CDR2 FQGNSA come from the germline V gene.

The chain couples TRBV29-1 to TRBJ2-7; D might be TRBD2 (5 bases). The germline V gene has CDR1 SQVTM and CDR2 ANQGSEA. Trimming took 6 bases from V and 0 from J, leaving 15 bases between them. This CDR3 contains 14 residues. The CDR3 reads CSVQDDGSSYEQYF. CDR3 DNA sequence: TGCAGCGTCCAAGACGATGGGAGCTCCTACGAGCAGTACTTC.

This chain links TRBV9 with TRBJ1-5; 8 nucleotides match TRBD1. Germline V gene lookup returns CDR1 SGDLS and CDR2 YYNGEE. This CDR3 spans 15 amino acids. Trimming took 2 bases from V and 6 from J; bases not matched to a gene: 7. CDR3 sequence reads: CASSVTGQGSQPQHF. CDR3 nucleotides: TGTGCCAGCAGCGTGACAGGACAGGGTTCTCAGCCCCAGCATTTT.

The rearrangement uses TRBV28 and TRBJ2-7; 7 bases are a match to TRBD1. The CDR3 totals 15 residues. Per the germline V gene, CDR1 is MDHEN and CDR2 is SYDVKM. After removal of 2 bases from V and 2 bases from J, the junction contained 6 bases not matched to a gene. This CDR3 reads CASSLEGTGAYEQYF. The CDR3 DNA reads TGTGCCAGCAGTTTAGAGGGTACAGGGGCCTACGAGCAGTACTTC.

V usage is TRBV7-2 and J usage is TRBJ2-6; a weak D match, TRBD2 (6 bases). Germline lookup yields CDR1 SGHTA and CDR2 FQGNSA. V shed 8 bases and J shed 0 bases, with 11 bases lying between them. CDR3 length equals 15 residues. The CDR3 DNA sequence: TGTGCCAGCGGCGGGATACCCTCTGGGGCCAACGTCCTGACTTTC. Translation gives CASGGIPSGANVLTF.

This clone was detected only once. This chain connects TRBV7-6 to TRBJ2-3; D is unresolved. Trimming left V 5 bases short and J 6 bases short, with 12 bases between. From germline, CDR1 is SGHVS and CDR2 FNYEAQ. This CDR3 comprises 13 residues. CDR3 sequence reads: CASSANIVDTQYF. The CDR3 DNA sequence: TGTGCCAGCAGCGCCAATATAGTGGATACGCAGTATTTT.

J is TRBJ2-6 and V is TRBV30; D is perhaps TRBD2 (5 bases). This CDR3 is built from 11 residues. Trimming took 2 bases from V and 9 from J, leaving 5 bases between them. Germline CDR1 GTSNPN, CDR2 SVGIG (reference sequence). In DNA form, the CDR3 reads TGTGCCTGGAGTCGGGGCAACGTCCTGACTTTC. Protein product: CAWSRGNVLTF.

A single count supports this clone. CDR3 loop: CATSRARSGGQETQYF. CDR3 in DNA: TGTGCCACCAGCAGAGCACGCAGCGGGGGTCAAGAGACCCAGTACTTC. The J gene is TRBJ2-5, the V gene TRBV15; 8 bases align to TRBD2. The CDR3 spans 16 residues. Germline lookup yields CDR1 LNHNV and CDR2 YYDKDF (reference sequence). Trimming cost V 1 base and J 2 bases; bases outside gene matches: 6.

The V and J genes are TRBV14 and TRBJ2-5; TRBD1 matches 10 bases. V was clipped by 1 base and J by 2 bases; unmatched bases: 4. Per germline, CDR1 SGHDN and CDR2 FVKESK. This CDR3 comprises 16 residues. The CDR3 here is CASSQGGTGDQETQYF. CDR3 sequence (DNA): TGTGCCAGCAGCCAAGGCGGGACAGGGGATCAAGAGACCCAGTACTTC.

The chain couples TRBV29-1 to TRBJ2-7, with 8 bases that match TRBD2. Per the germline V gene, CDR1 is SQVTM and CDR2 is ANQGSEA. CDR3 size: 14 residues. V was pared by 4 bases and J by 4 bases, with 9 bases of the junction left unmatched. CDR3 in amino acids: CSVGRGGGLYEQYF. The CDR3 region has the DNA TGCAGCGTTGGGCGGGGCGGGGGGTTATACGAGCAGTACTTC.

The sample holds a few counts of this clone. The rearrangement links TRBV7-9 to TRBJ1-4; D perhaps matches TRBD1 (6 bases). The V end was cut by 5 bases, the J end by 8 bases, with 24 bases between. Germline V gene data show CDR1 as SEHNR and CDR2 as FQNEAQ (reference sequence). This CDR3 spans 17 amino acids. This CDR3 reads CASSLGGFGGVSEKLFF. The CDR3 nucleotides are TGTGCCAGCAGCCTAGGGGGGTTCGGCGGGGTGTCAGAAAAACTGTTTTTT.

This chain connects TRBV10-2 to TRBJ2-7; 8 bases are shared with TRBD2. The germline V gene has CDR1 WSHSY and CDR2 SAAADI. The CDR3 is 16 residues long. The trim removed 7 bases at V and 4 bases at J, leaving 15 bases unmatched. For the CDR3, the DNA is TGCGCCAGCATCCCCGAGACAGCGGGGGCCAAATACGAGCAGTACTTC. Protein sequence: CASIPETAGAKYEQYF.

The chain employs TRBV5-1 and TRBJ1-5, with unresolved D. Germline-derived CDR1 and CDR2 are SGHRS and YFSETQ. CDR3 length: 15 amino acids. V was cut by 2 bases and J by 5 bases, with 14 bases left in between. The CDR3 region is CASSLAGRSHQPQHF. Written as DNA, the CDR3 is TGCGCCAGCAGCTTAGCGGGAAGATCTCATCAGCCCCAGCATTTT.

The chain links TRBV7-2 to TRBJ1-2, with 7 bases aligning to TRBD1. Unmatched junction bases numbered 9, after V lost 5 bases and J lost 6 bases. Looked up from germline, CDR1 is SGHTA and CDR2 is FQGNSA. The CDR3 runs to 14 residues. The CDR3 here is CASSQNRGVDGYTF. The CDR3 region has the DNA TGTGCCAGCAGCCAAAACAGGGGAGTGGATGGCTACACCTTC.

A single count supports this clone. This chain joins TRBV27 and TRBJ2-7; 16 bases agree with TRBD2. The CDR3 runs to 17 residues. Germline CDR1 MNHEY, CDR2 SMNVEV (reference sequence). The V segment lost 5 bases and the J segment 9 bases; nucleotides outside the gene matches: 13. CDR3 coding DNA: TGTGCCAGCAGTCCCTATCCGGGGACTAGCGGGGGGGTCAGGCAGTACTTC. It specifies CASSPYPGTSGGVRQYF.

The chain joins TRBV27 to TRBJ1-1; 9 bases match TRBD1. J was trimmed by 0 bases and V by 6 bases; bases with no gene match: 8. This CDR3 contains 16 residues. Germline V gives CDR1 MNHEY, CDR2 SMNVEV (reference sequence). Written as DNA, the CDR3 is TGTGCCAGCAGCTCCCTCTGGGACAGGGTGAACACTGAAGCTTTCTTT. Protein: CASSSLWDRVNTEAFF.